This entry lists 27 T cell receptor beta chains sequenced from one sample in a study of breast tumors, draining lymph nodes, adjacent tissues. Axillary draining lymph nodes of breast cancer patients supplied the node samples. TCRdb re-analysed the multiplex PCR reads in MiXCR, keeping a single row per CDR3 protein. The repertoire holds under 250,000 distinct CDR3 sequences, with about 30% as singletons. Sequencing was done on a sample of axillary lymph node tissue. The receptor source for this set is a female donor with breast cancer. Some clones in this sample may be carry-over from other donors' samples.

This clonotype was seen at least ten times. The rearrangement uses TRBV9 and TRBJ2-7; a weak D match, TRBD2 (6 bases). In germline, CDR1 is SGDLS, CDR2 YYNGEE. The CDR3 runs to 14 residues. Trimming pared 0 bases from V and 3 bases from J, leaving 10 bases between. The CDR3 region is CASSVGLANYEQYF. CDR3 coding DNA: TGTGCCAGCAGCGTAGGGCTAGCGAACTACGAGCAGTACTTC.

This clonotype has a handful of counts. The J gene is TRBJ2-3, the V gene TRBV27; no definite D call. This CDR3 is built from 15 residues. The germline CDR1 and CDR2 sequences are MNHEY and SMNVEV (reference sequence). V was cut by 8 bases and J by 1 base, with 16 bases left in between. The CDR3 here is CASSNSRVGTDTQYF. In DNA form, the CDR3 reads TGTGCCAGCTCTAACTCTAGGGTGGGCACAGATACGCAGTATTTT.

This clonotype has a count of ten or more. The CDR3 DNA reads as TGCGCCAGCAGCCAAGATCCGTGGACAGCCACTAGCGGGAGCCGCACAGATACGCAGTATTTT. Encoded protein: CASSQDPWTATSGSRTDTQYF. This rearrangement joins TRBV4-3 to TRBJ2-3; 11 bases align to TRBD2. There are 21 residues in the CDR3. Trimming at V came to 0 bases and at J to 1 base, leaving 15 bases not matched to a gene. CDR1 is LGHNA, CDR2 YSLEER, per germline.

The chain has TRBV5-1 and TRBJ2-2, with D perhaps given as TRBD1 or TRBD2 (6 bases each). Looked up from germline, CDR1 is SGHRS and CDR2 is YFSETQ. The CDR3 contains 14 residues. The germline V and J ends were trimmed by 7 bases and 4 bases, with 14 bases remaining between them. CDR3 protein: CASARGRITGELFF. As DNA, the CDR3 is TGCGCCAGCGCCCGGGGGCGGATCACCGGGGAGCTGTTTTTT.

On this clonotype: The missing conserved phenylalanine or tryptophan at the end of this CDR3 makes a read error likely. V and J are TRBV7-2 and TRBJ1-2; 8 bases agree with TRBD1. The V gene's germline CDR1 is SGHTA and CDR2 FQGNSA. With 4 bases clipped from V and 6 bases from J, the junction kept 13 bases outside the gene matches. The CDR3 sequence is 16 residues long. CDR3 loop: CASSSPSGQGADGYTC. CDR3 nucleotides: TGTGCCAGCAGCTCCCCGTCCGGACAGGGAGCCGATGGCTACACCTGC.

This clonotype was counted only a few times. The CDR3 does not end in the conserved phenylalanine or tryptophan, so this is likely a read error. The rearrangement joins TRBV3-1 to TRBJ2-7, with 14 nucleotides matching TRBD2. Germline assignment: CDR1 LGHDT and CDR2 YNNKEL (reference sequence). CDR3 length equals 15 residues. The trim removed 4 bases at V and 2 bases at J, leaving 1 base unmatched. The CDR3 is CASSRLAGGPYEQYS. CDR3 in DNA: TGTGCCAGCAGCCGACTAGCGGGAGGGCCCTACGAGCAGTACTCC.

About this clonotype: The junction departs from the called germline gene at one end, perhaps through a read error. The chain uses TRBV19 and TRBJ1-3, with no clear D. The germline CDR1 and CDR2 sequences are LNHDA and SQIVND (reference sequence). The CDR3 is 14 amino acids. The CDR3 here is CACKADNSGNTIYF. CDR3 nucleotide sequence: TGTGCCTGTAAGGCAGACAACTCTGGAAACACCATATACTTT.

This clonotype was seen repeatedly, ten times or more. V usage is TRBV18 and J usage is TRBJ2-7; 9 bases line up with TRBD1. From germline, CDR1 is KGHSH and CDR2 LQKENI. V dropped 3 bases and J dropped 6; count of bases not matched to a gene: 3. This CDR3 contains 13 residues. CDR3 bases: TGTGCCAGCTCACCGGGGACAGGGCTCGAGCAGTACTTC. Translating gives CASSPGTGLEQYF.

There are many counts of this clonotype. The rearrangement joins TRBV7-2 to TRBJ2-1; no reliable D call. V was shortened by 5 bases and J by 5 bases, with 7 bases between the two germline ends. The germline V gene encodes CDR1 SGHTA and CDR2 FQGNSA. The CDR3 sequence is 12 residues long. CDR3 amino acids: CASSRTHNEQFF. The CDR3 DNA follows: TGTGCCAGCAGCCGAACCCACAATGAGCAGTTCTTC.

CDR3 nucleotide sequence: TGTGCCAGCAGCTGTCCGGGGACTAGCGGGAAAAATGAGCAGTTCTTC. Protein: CASSCPGTSGKNEQFF. V is TRBV7-8 and J is TRBJ2-1; 13 bases are shared with TRBD2. Trimming removed 4 bases from V and 7 bases from J; junction bases left unmatched: 7. Germline V gene sequence: CDR1 SGHVS, CDR2 FQNEAQ. The CDR3 extends over 16 amino acids.

This clonotype was picked up many times. This sequence joins TRBV7-3 and TRBJ2-3, with D hard to call. CDR1 and CDR2 (germline): SGHTA, FQGTGA. The CDR3 sequence is 11 residues long. V lost 6 bases to trimming and J lost 5 bases, with 6 bases between them. Here the CDR3 reads CASRLVDTQYF. The CDR3 coding sequence is TGTGCCAGCAGGCTTGTAGATACGCAGTATTTT. The variable domain in full, completed from reference TRBV7-3 and TRBJ2-3, reads GAGVSQTPSNKVTEKGKYVELRCDPISGHTALYWYRQSLGQGPEFLIYFQGTGAADDSGLPNDRFFAVRPEGSVSTLKIQRTERGDSAVYLCASRLVDTQYFGPGTRLTVL.

This clonotype showed up just a few times. The germline gene is not matched at one end of the junction; a read error may be the cause. The rearrangement joins TRBV6-2 or TRBV6-3 to TRBJ2-1, with 13 bases identical to TRBD2. CDR3 length: 15 residues. Germline-derived CDR1 and CDR2 are MNHEY and SVGEGT. In DNA, the CDR3 is TGTGCCAGCAGTCACTCGGGACTAGCGGGGAATGAGCAGTTCTTC. It is translated as CASSHSGLAGNEQFF.

On this clonotype itself: One base away lies a much larger clone, so this may be a sequencing read error. The chain links TRBV13 to TRBJ2-2; 7 bases align to TRBD1. The CDR3 sequence is 17 residues long. The germline gives CDR1 PRHDT, CDR2 FYEKMQ (reference sequence). V gave up 6 bases and J gave up 1 base; unmatched junction bases: 11. CDR3 amino acids: CASRIHGQVRNTGELFF. CDR3 DNA sequence: TGTGCCAGCAGAATTCACGGACAGGTTAGGAACACCGGGGAGCTGTTTTTT.

This clonotype was counted ten times or more. The chain combines TRBV6-5 with TRBJ2-7; D gene uncertain. CDR1 is MNHEY, CDR2 SVGAGI, per germline. The V and J ends lost 6 bases and 6 bases respectively, with 18 bases between them. This CDR3 region has 14 residues. The CDR3 nucleotides are TGTGCCAGCAGCCCCGGGCTGGAATGGGGCGAGCAGTACTTC. Translating gives CASSPGLEWGEQYF.

The chain uses TRBV29-1 and TRBJ2-3, with 8 nucleotides matching TRBD2. The CDR3 has 14 amino acids. V was clipped by 2 bases and J by 6 bases; unmatched bases: 7. Per the germline V gene, CDR1 is SQVTM and CDR2 is ANQGSEA. CDR3 protein: CSVESGRVGDTQYF. The CDR3 nucleotides read TGCAGCGTTGAAAGCGGGAGAGTCGGTGATACGCAGTATTTT.

This clonotype has a count of ten or more. V and J are TRBV3-1 and TRBJ2-1, with 11 bases lining up with TRBD2. CDR1 is LGHDT, CDR2 YNNKEL, per germline (reference sequence). V trimming: 6 bases; J trimming: 14 bases; junction bases outside the gene matches: 9. This CDR3 is built from 13 residues. CDR3 coding DNA: TGTGCCAGCAGTCCTCCTAGCGGGAGGAGGAAGTTCTTC. It encodes CASSPPSGRRKFF.

The CDR3 coding sequence is TGTGCCAGCAGTCATAGGGGTGAAACCGGGGAGCTGTTTTTT. It specifies CASSHRGETGELFF. The chain has TRBV6-5 and TRBJ2-2, with a possible D match to TRBD1 (5 bases). The CDR3 covers 14 residues. Trimming left V 5 bases short and J 5 bases short, with 12 bases between. Germline CDR1 MNHEY, CDR2 SVGAGI.

This clonotype was counted at least ten times. The V and J genes are TRBV2 and TRBJ2-1, with 8 bases identical to TRBD2. The CDR3 spans 16 residues. Germline V lookup: CDR1 SNHLY, CDR2 FYNNEI. J lost 1 base, V lost 9 bases, and 11 bases had no gene match. The CDR3: CASPRVAGTSYNEQFF. The CDR3 coding sequence is TGTGCCAGTCCCAGGGTAGCGGGAACTTCCTACAATGAGCAGTTCTTC.

This clonotype was counted ten times or more. This rearrangement joins TRBV14 to TRBJ2-6; D not certain. Germline lookup yields CDR1 SGHDN and CDR2 FVKESK. The CDR3 is 17 residues long. With 2 bases removed from V and 3 bases from J, the gap between germline ends came to 14 bases. This CDR3 reads CASSQPFRVNGANVLTF. The CDR3 bases are TGTGCCAGCAGCCAACCCTTCCGGGTAAATGGGGCCAACGTCCTGACTTTC.

This clonotype was detected many times. V usage is TRBV3-1 and J usage is TRBJ1-5; D might be TRBD1 (6 bases). Trimming removed 1 base from V and 6 bases from J, with 10 bases in between. This CDR3 spans 14 amino acids. From germline, CDR1 is LGHDT and CDR2 YNNKEL (reference sequence). DNA for the CDR3: TGTGCCAGCAGCCAAGCTCTAGGGGGTCAGCCCCAGCATTTT. This sequence encodes CASSQALGGQPQHF.

There are a few counts of this clonotype. The genes are TRBV5-1 and TRBJ2-3, with D tentatively TRBD2 (6 bases). Trimming took 0 bases from V and 5 from J, leaving 16 bases between them. The CDR3 is 16 amino acids. Germline V gene data show CDR1 as SGHRS and CDR2 as YFSETQ. The CDR3 region is CASSLAGGLGRDTQYF. Here the CDR3 DNA reads TGCGCCAGCAGCTTGGCCGGGGGTCTGGGGAGAGATACGCAGTATTTT.

V and J are TRBV29-1 and TRBJ2-1; a weak D match, TRBD2 (7 bases). Germline V gene lookup returns CDR1 SQVTM and CDR2 ANQGSEA. V lost 4 bases and J lost 10, with 17 bases in between. This CDR3 contains 13 residues. DNA of the CDR3: TGCAGCGTTGCACAGGGAGGGGCCAGAGAGCAGTTCTTC. It translates to CSVAQGGAREQFF.

At least ten counts were recorded for this clonotype. This CDR3 is CASSVTTLTGELFF. The CDR3 region has the DNA TGCGCCAGCAGCGTAACAACCTTGACCGGGGAGCTGTTTTTT. The chain couples TRBV5-1 to TRBJ2-2; D gene ambiguous. There are 14 residues in the CDR3. Germline V gives CDR1 SGHRS, CDR2 YFSETQ. The ends were cut back, 4 bases at V and 5 bases at J, with 12 bases in the middle.

This clonotype was counted ten times or more. CDR3 protein: CASSPKVGSTNEKLFF. The CDR3, as DNA: TGTGCCAGCTCACCAAAGGTCGGGTCAACTAATGAAAAACTGTTTTTT. The V gene is TRBV18, the J gene TRBJ1-4; the D is unclear. The CDR3 extends over 16 amino acids. Germline CDR1 KGHSH, CDR2 LQKENI. V shed 2 bases and J shed 0 bases, with 10 bases lying between them.

This clonotype was detected ten times or more. V and J are TRBV18 and TRBJ2-3, with D perhaps TRBD1 (5 bases). The V gene lost 1 base and the J gene lost 4 bases, with 12 bases spanning the gap. Germline CDR1 KGHSH, CDR2 LQKENI. The CDR3 has 15 amino acids. Here the CDR3 DNA reads TGTGCCAGCTCACCACAAAGGGGTCAGGCAGATACGCAGTATTTT. It codes for CASSPQRGQADTQYF.

In its sample, this clonotype was seen many times. The chain couples TRBV3-1 to TRBJ2-1, with 8 bases that match TRBD2. CDR1 LGHDT and CDR2 YNNKEL come from the germline V gene (reference sequence). The CDR3 runs to 16 residues. The trim removed 0 bases at V and 4 bases at J, leaving 5 bases unmatched. The CDR3 reads CASSQDSVAGYNEQFF. The CDR3 DNA reads TGTGCCAGCAGCCAAGATAGTGTAGCGGGGTACAATGAGCAGTTCTTC.

Concerning this clonotype: The germline gene is not matched at one end of the junction; a read error may be the cause. The rearrangement links TRBV19 to TRBJ2-3; 7 bases are a match to TRBD2. The CDR3 has 14 amino acids. Germline V gives CDR1 LNHDA, CDR2 SQIVND (reference sequence). The CDR3 DNA sequence: TGTGCCAGTACGGGGGAGGGACCGACAGATACGCAATATTTT. This translates into CASTGEGPTDTQYF.